This T cell receptor (beta chain) came from a study of blood T cell repertoires in COVID-19. As for the study in general: Researchers got acute and convalescent COVID-19 samples from the United States, Italy and Spain.

In the source study's methods: Amplification from reference gene primers served as the basis for estimated nucleated cell counts. Sequencing was performed with immunoSEQ multiplex PCR; in TCRdb, only in-frame clones are kept and a portion is missing. Clone size and the V and J calls come from that table; the DNA yielded D and trimming. Of 150,000 to 200,000 clones listed, roughly 90% are singletons. Participant age was about 18 to 89 years, and participants resided in fewer than 25 US areas. V lost 6 bases to trimming and J lost 2 bases; unmatched junction nucleotides: 10. This CDR3 spans 15 amino acids. Per germline, CDR1 MGHRA and CDR2 YSYEKL.

The chain uses TRBV4-1 and TRBJ2-7, with 7 bases identical to TRBD2. The sample taken for sequencing was PBMCs or T cells enriched from blood (not recorded which). This clonotype was sampled from a woman aged 18-29 years who had recovered from COVID-19. The CDR3 DNA reads TGCGCCAGCAGTCCCTGGGGAGGGGCTACCTACGAGCAGTACTTC. Protein sequence: CASSPWGGATYEQYF.